This T cell receptor (beta chain) was identified in a study of cytotoxic CD8 clonotypes in ibrutinib-treated CLL. Background on the study: Partial responses numbered some 25 and complete responses 2; after a median about 62 months, around 14 stayed remitted and approximately 12 progressed. Average yields of around 230,000 productive templates and 94,082 productive rearrangements characterized the samples.

Germline V CDR1 and CDR2: SQVTM, ANQGSEA. V was clipped by 8 bases and J by 4 bases, with 8 bases between them. This CDR3 region has 11 residues. Notes on the study in general: Relative to age-matched healthy donors, clonality at baseline was higher, and it tracked circulating CD8+ T-cell counts.

Details on this clone: The target antigen is unknown.

Sequencing sought depths of 1 in 200,000 to 1 in 1 million T cells. The table came from immunoSEQ multiplex PCR; TCRdb's copy has only in-frame clones and leaves some out. The sample lists around 310,000 clones; almost 80% were seen once. This TCR came from a human donor with chronic lymphocytic leukemia. Sequenced material: PBMCs, taken before ibrutinib treatment. The chain employs TRBV29-1 and TRBJ1-4; D is unclear. The CDR3, as DNA: TGCAGCCTCCTTTTTAATGAAAAACTGTTTTTT. It codes for CSLLFNEKLFF.